Detailed here is one TCR beta chain. Its target antigen remains unknown. No base-level quality is on record; no much larger clone is a single base apart. The immunoSEQ Assay, a bias-controlled multiplex PCR, was used to amplify TCRbeta CDR3 regions from genomic DNA. In the paper's pipeline: Within the assay, amplification of reference gene primers was used to estimate how many nucleated cells each sample contained. To quantify the absolute abundance of each unique TCRbeta CDR3 rearrangement, sequence reads were collapsed and filtered. For each sample, productive Simpson clonality was calculated as the square root of Simpson's diversity index across productive rearrangements. The clones in this table, taken by TCRdb from immuneACCESS, are in-frame only. Not every clone is retained; where verified, under half of the shortfall comes from an unresolved V gene, and the cause of the rest is unknown. V, J and clone size were drawn from that table, and D and trimming were deduced from the DNA. Present in this sample are roughly 130,000 clones, around 80% of which were seen just once. Clones ranked in the top ten supply 1.9% of the sample.

The collaborating institutions used their own protocols to collect whole blood in K2EDTA tubes. For TCRbeta analysis, collaborators shipped samples as frozen whole blood, isolated PBMCs, or DNA extracted from either of those sample types. The data derive from a study of blood T cell repertoires in COVID-19 (dated by TCRdb to about 2020). Concerning the study at large: Samples from collaborators originated in the United States, Italy and Spain and spanned both the acute and convalescent phases of COVID-19. The repertoires were made available in a free public database intended to serve as a resource for research on the immune response to SARS-CoV-2. The material from the prospective study consisted of cDNA or gDNA derived from T cells, B-cell-depleted T cells, or PBMCs. Samples came from the ongoing ImmuneRACE study (first 160 participants) plus 1,254 subjects from 6 global collaborators. The dataset comprised deeply sampled blood TCRbeta repertoires from subjects exposed to, actively infected with, or recovered from COVID-19. A de-identified subject ID, COVID-19 status, age in years and sex were almost always included in the sample metadata. Where HLA class I and class II types were available, the types were taken from metadata supplied by the sample provider, not from assay-based typing.

What the study reported, not specific to this receptor: The amount of clinical and demographic metadata varied by source and participant and was provided uncurated.

Spanning cysteine to phenylalanine, the CDR3 consists of 15 amino acids. The entry retains the CDR3 DNA only, 45 bases that are in frame from base 1. Clipping removes 4 bases from V and 4 bases from J, with 7 as the unmatched junction base count. The germline V gene encodes CDR1 SGHNT and CDR2 YYREEE (reference sequence). The sequence derives from a man in his 70s with acute or convalescent COVID-19. Here the chain combines TRBV5-4 and TRBJ2-3, and 9 bases in between align with TRBD2. Sequencing was performed on peripheral blood. The CDR3 reads as follows: CASSTSGGISDTQYF. The DNA sequence is TGTGCCAGCAGCACGAGCGGGGGGATTTCAGATACGCAGTATTTT.